This T cell receptor (beta chain) comes out of a study of blood T cells in healthy people across ages. Overall study findings and caveats: Shifts in expanded clonotypes may have been confounded by donor CMV status, which was unknown.

Comment on this clonotype: Its target is unknown. The germline gene is not matched at one end of the junction; a read error may be the cause.

Primed by a sample-barcoded 5' primer and a J-beta primer mix, a second PCR proceeded for 7 to 11 cycles. TCRdb recomputed calls from the 5' RACE reads with MiXCR, one row per CDR3 protein. The sample yields approximately 1,700,000 distinct CDR3 sequences, about two fifths seen once. The CDR3 contains 13 residues. Germline-derived CDR1 and CDR2 are SGDLS and YYNGEE. Sequenced: blood. V usage is TRBV9 and J usage is TRBJ1-2; 7 bases fit TRBD1. This clonotype originated in a human donor in good health. CDR3 loop: CAGSVATGSGYTF. Written as DNA, the CDR3 is TGTGCCGGCAGCGTAGCGACAGGGAGTGGCTACACCTTC.